Shown below are 30 T cell receptor beta chains from a single sample sequenced in a study of read filtering for tumor transcriptome and immune sequencing. The library was built from around 380 ng RNA with molecular barcoded adaptors for alpha/delta and beta/gamma chains. MiXCR, run by TCRdb on the reads, gives a single entry per CDR3 protein. Seen here are over 800 distinct CDR3 sequences, over 65% observed once, and the top ten hold around 50%. Sequenced material: a population of CD138-negative cells sorted from bone marrow. The source is a donor at least 40 years old with multiple myeloma. This table probably holds off-target reads from a library built for another chain.

This clonotype appeared a few times. The V call is TRBV30, the J call TRBJ2-1, with D possibly TRBD1 on 5 matching bases. This CDR3 is built from 15 residues. The V end lost 0 bases, the J end lost 0 bases, and 9 bases lay between the germline ends. Germline V gives CDR1 GTSNPN, CDR2 SVGIG (reference sequence). CDR3 in amino acids: CAWSVGALSYNEQFF. The CDR3 coding sequence is TGTGCCTGGAGTGTAGGGGCGCTCTCCTACAATGAGCAGTTCTTC.

This clonotype was seen only once. This chain joins TRBV20-1 and TRBJ2-7; D is unclear. The CDR3 consists of 15 residues. The germline gives CDR1 DFQATT, CDR2 SNEGSKA (reference sequence). V was trimmed by 5 bases and J by 1 base, leaving 18 bases between them. CDR3 loop: CSALRPGAVSYEQYF. DNA of the CDR3: TGCAGTGCTCTACGCCCGGGCGCAGTTTCCTACGAGCAGTACTTC.

The rearrangement links TRBV7-9 to TRBJ2-1; 12 nucleotides line up with TRBD1. CDR3 length: 13 residues. V lost 6 bases to trimming and J lost 14 bases; unmatched junction nucleotides: 8. Germline V lookup: CDR1 SEHNR, CDR2 FQNEAQ (reference sequence). The CDR3 nucleotides are TGTGCCAGCAGTTGGGACAGGGGGCCGTTGGAGTTCTTC. Translated: CASSWDRGPLEFF.

The chain joins TRBV11-2 to TRBJ2-7; possible D gene TRBD1, 6 bases. Germline CDR1 SGHAT, CDR2 FQNNGV. Trimming stripped 0 bases from V and 2 bases from J, with 8 bases between. The CDR3 is 14 amino acids. As DNA, the CDR3 is TGTGCCAGCAGCTTAGAACAGGGAGCCTACGAGCAGTACTTC. Encoded protein: CASSLEQGAYEQYF.

The rearrangement joins TRBV19 to TRBJ2-1, with 8 bases lining up with TRBD2. V lost 3 bases to trimming and J lost 6 bases; unmatched junction nucleotides: 4. The CDR3 runs 14 residues. Germline loops: CDR1 LNHDA, CDR2 SQIVND (reference sequence). The DNA of the CDR3 is TGTGCCAGTAGTATTAGCGGGACGCGCAATGAGCAGTTCTTC. Translated, it gives CASSISGTRNEQFF.

This chain joins TRBV20-1 and TRBJ2-1; TRBD2 aligns across 7 bases. CDR3 length equals 13 residues. Germline V gene data show CDR1 as DFQATT and CDR2 as SNEGSKA (reference sequence). The junction had 0 bases not matched to a gene; V was cut back by 3 bases and J by 1 base. This CDR3 reads CSASSGSYNEQFF. DNA for the CDR3: TGCAGTGCTAGTAGCGGGTCCTACAATGAGCAGTTCTTC.

This chain connects TRBV6-1 to TRBJ2-4; D might be TRBD1 (6 bases). The CDR3 has 15 residues. V gave up 3 bases and J gave up 1 base, with 10 bases separating them. Germline CDR1 MNHNS, CDR2 SASEGT. CDR3 nucleotides: TGTGCCAGCAGTGATTCGACAGGTGCCAAAAACATTCAGTACTTC. It specifies CASSDSTGAKNIQYF.

The chain combines TRBV4-1 with TRBJ2-5, with a weak D call TRBD2 (5 bases). This CDR3 spans 15 amino acids. With 4 bases removed from V and 5 bases from J, the gap between germline ends came to 17 bases. From germline, CDR1 is MGHRA and CDR2 YSYEKL. CDR3 bases: TGCGCCAGCAGCCCCCCTACGGCTAGCAGGGAGACCCAGTACTTC. The encoded protein is CASSPPTASRETQYF.

This clonotype came up once. The gene calls are TRBV6-2 or TRBV6-3 and TRBJ2-5, with 10 bases identical to TRBD1. V gave up 6 bases and J gave up 5 bases; unmatched junction bases: 6. Germline V gene lookup returns CDR1 MNHEY and CDR2 SVGEGT. The CDR3 spans 14 residues. CDR3 residues: CASRRDRGSETQYF. The CDR3 nucleotides read TGTGCCAGCAGACGGGACAGGGGCAGTGAGACCCAGTACTTC.

The V call is TRBV20-1, the J call TRBJ1-5; D uncertain. Trimming shortened V by 0 bases and J by 0 bases, and 3 bases separated the two germline ends. Per the germline V gene, CDR1 is DFQATT and CDR2 is SNEGSKA (reference sequence). This CDR3 spans 13 amino acids. The CDR3 region is CSAREHSNQPQHF. The CDR3 nucleotides are TGCAGTGCTAGAGAGCATAGCAATCAGCCCCAGCATTTT.

The chain carries TRBV6-5 and TRBJ2-7; D ambiguous. V was cut by 0 bases and J by 6 bases, with 3 bases left in between. The CDR3 totals 11 residues. Per the germline V gene, CDR1 is MNHEY and CDR2 is SVGAGI. In DNA, the CDR3 is TGTGCCAGCAGTTACTCGGGCGAGCAGTACTTC. Its translation is CASSYSGEQYF.

The chain links TRBV20-1 to TRBJ1-5; D possibly corresponds to TRBD1 (6 bases). The CDR3 length is 13 residues. The V and J ends lost 2 bases and 5 bases respectively, with 10 bases between them. CDR1 and CDR2 from the germline V gene are DFQATT and SNEGSKA (reference sequence). CDR3 bases: TGCAGTGCTAGATCCGACAGGCATCAGCCCCAGCATTTT. Residues: CSARSDRHQPQHF.

This chain connects TRBV6-2 or TRBV6-3 to TRBJ2-2; D might be TRBD1 (6 bases). Germline V gives CDR1 MNHEY, CDR2 SVGEGT. This CDR3 region has 14 residues. Trimming shortened V by 6 bases and J by 7 bases, and 15 bases separated the two germline ends. This CDR3 reads CASSKRDIFGELFF. The DNA for the CDR3 is TGTGCCAGCAGCAAACGGGACATATTCGGGGAGCTGTTTTTT.

This clonotype was seen only once. Here the CDR3 reads CSARGLAGVGNEQFF. In DNA form, the CDR3 reads TGCAGTGCTAGAGGACTAGCGGGAGTCGGCAATGAGCAGTTCTTC. The chain has TRBV20-1 and TRBJ2-1; 12 nucleotides agree with TRBD2. CDR1 DFQATT and CDR2 SNEGSKA come from the germline V gene (reference sequence). The V segment lost 1 base and the J segment 6 bases; nucleotides outside the gene matches: 4. This CDR3 contains 15 residues.

Only one count was recorded for this clonotype. This chain joins TRBV20-1 and TRBJ2-1; 11 bases align to TRBD1. The CDR3 sequence is 15 residues long. J gave up 7 bases and V 5 bases, and 10 bases lay outside the gene matches. Germline V gene sequence: CDR1 DFQATT, CDR2 SNEGSKA (reference sequence). CDR3 DNA: TGCAGTGCTTGCCCTGGGGACAGGGGGTTAAATGAGCAGTTCTTC. Its protein product is CSACPGDRGLNEQFF.

This clonotype has only a few counts. This rearrangement joins TRBV5-4 to TRBJ2-1; D is ambiguous. The V gene lost 4 bases and the J gene lost 0 bases, with 11 bases spanning the gap. CDR3 length: 15 residues. Germline CDR1 and CDR2: SGHNT and YYREEE (reference sequence). The CDR3 bases are TGTGCCAGCAGCCCGACAAAGCTCTCCTACAATGAGCAGTTCTTC. This sequence encodes CASSPTKLSYNEQFF.

In DNA form, the CDR3 reads TGTGCCAGCAGCTTAGTATCACAGGGGGGTGGGCAGCCCCAGCATTTT. Translation: CASSLVSQGGGQPQHF. The rearrangement links TRBV7-2 to TRBJ1-5; 8 bases are a match to TRBD1. The CDR3 has 16 residues. The trim removed 1 base at V and 7 bases at J, leaving 9 bases unmatched. Germline CDR1 reads SGHTA; CDR2 reads FQGNSA.

V gene TRBV30 combines with J gene TRBJ1-1, with no clear D. There are 13 residues in the CDR3. With 2 bases removed from V and 0 bases from J, the gap between germline ends came to 7 bases. Per the germline V gene, CDR1 is GTSNPN and CDR2 is SVGIG (reference sequence). CDR3 sequence: CAWSSALNTEAFF. The CDR3 nucleotides are TGTGCCTGGAGTTCTGCCCTGAACACTGAAGCTTTCTTT.

The CDR3 bases are TGCGCCAGCAGCGCGGGACTAGCGATCTACAATGAGCAGTTCTTC. Translating it yields CASSAGLAIYNEQFF. The rearrangement uses TRBV5-1 and TRBJ2-1; 10 bases map to TRBD2. The CDR3 length is 15 residues. The V gene's germline CDR1 is SGHRS and CDR2 YFSETQ. V lost 4 bases and J lost 3; bases outside the gene matches: 4.

This clonotype was observed a few times. The chain combines TRBV20-1 with TRBJ1-1, with no clear D. V was cut by 4 bases and J by 6 bases, with 9 bases left in between. The length of the CDR3 is 11 residues. Germline lookup yields CDR1 DFQATT and CDR2 SNEGSKA (reference sequence). This CDR3 is CSANISPEAFF. The CDR3 bases are TGCAGTGCTAATATTAGCCCTGAAGCTTTCTTT.

V usage is TRBV5-4 and J usage is TRBJ2-1; possible D gene TRBD2, 5 bases. The CDR3 runs 14 residues. Trimming stripped 1 base from V and 10 bases from J, with 15 bases between. Germline CDR1 is SGHNT and CDR2 is YYREEE (reference sequence). Here the CDR3 reads CASSLRGLTIEQFF. The CDR3 DNA sequence: TGTGCCAGCAGCTTGCGAGGACTGACTATCGAGCAGTTCTTC.

Within the sample, this clonotype is hyperexpanded. V and J are TRBV6-2 or TRBV6-3 and TRBJ2-1; 10 bases match TRBD1. This CDR3 comprises 16 residues. Germline trimming cut 2 bases from V and 3 bases from J; bases unmatched to any gene: 4. In germline, CDR1 is MNHEY, CDR2 SVGEGT. CDR3 sequence reads: CASSYRDRGYYNEQFF. In nucleotides, the CDR3 is TGTGCCAGCAGTTACCGGGACAGGGGTTACTACAATGAGCAGTTCTTC.

V and J are TRBV7-2 and TRBJ2-2, with 7 bases fitting TRBD2. The CDR3 is made up of 13 amino acids. The ends lost 5 bases at V and 8 bases at J; junction bases unmatched: 5. In germline, CDR1 is SGHTA, CDR2 FQGNSA. This CDR3 is CASSPGRDGELFF. The CDR3 DNA reads as TGTGCCAGCAGCCCGGGGAGGGATGGGGAGCTGTTTTTT.

This clonotype was seen once. This chain connects TRBV7-9 to TRBJ2-7, with 9 bases matching TRBD1. Per the germline V gene, CDR1 is SEHNR and CDR2 is FQNEAQ (reference sequence). The CDR3 has 14 residues. Trimming removed 4 bases from V and 3 bases from J; junction bases left unmatched: 4. Here the CDR3 DNA reads TGTGCCAGCAGCTCGATGGGACAGGGCTACGAGCAGTACTTC. Protein sequence: CASSSMGQGYEQYF.

This clonotype was picked up a small number of times. The gene calls are TRBV20-1 and TRBJ1-2, with a tentative D call TRBD1 (5 bases). CDR3 length: 13 residues. Germline CDR1 DFQATT, CDR2 SNEGSKA (reference sequence). Trimming pared 3 bases from V and 3 bases from J, leaving 11 bases between. CDR3 amino acids: CSASPGPDYGYTF. The CDR3 DNA sequence: TGCAGTGCTAGCCCAGGGCCGGACTATGGCTACACCTTC.

V and J are TRBV27 and TRBJ2-1; 7 bases are shared with TRBD2. Trimming cost V 5 bases and J 7 bases; bases outside gene matches: 5. This CDR3 contains 13 residues. The germline V gene encodes CDR1 MNHEY and CDR2 SMNVEV (reference sequence). The CDR3 protein is CASSKGGPNEQFF. CDR3 sequence (DNA): TGTGCCAGCAGTAAGGGAGGGCCGAATGAGCAGTTCTTC.

This chain links TRBV29-1 with TRBJ2-7; D remains unclear. Germline CDR1 is SQVTM and CDR2 is ANQGSEA. The CDR3 runs 13 residues. V dropped 2 bases and J dropped 5 bases, with 13 bases sitting between them. The CDR3 loop reads CSVETRRGDEQYF. CDR3 in DNA: TGCAGCGTTGAAACCCGGCGTGGGGACGAGCAGTACTTC.

The genes are TRBV28 and TRBJ1-1, with D possibly being TRBD1 (6 bases). The CDR3 sequence is 12 residues long. Germline CDR1 is MDHEN and CDR2 is SYDVKM. Trimming took 10 bases from V and 2 from J, leaving 11 bases between them. The CDR3: CATWGANTEAFF. The CDR3 nucleotides are TGTGCCACCTGGGGGGCAAACACTGAAGCTTTCTTT.

The chain joins TRBV5-1 to TRBJ1-6; maybe TRBD1 (6 bases). V was pared by 1 base and J by 10 bases, with 12 bases between. This CDR3 has 14 residues. The germline CDR1 and CDR2 sequences are SGHRS and YFSETQ. This CDR3 is CASSLQGSPSPLHF. As DNA, the CDR3 is TGCGCCAGCAGCTTGCAGGGGTCCCCCTCACCCCTCCACTTT.

CDR3 nucleotides: TGTGCCAGCAGTTTAGACTTCAATGAGCAGTTCTTC. It yields the protein CASSLDFNEQFF. The chain employs TRBV12-3 or TRBV12-4 and TRBJ2-1; no definite D call. The CDR3 covers 12 residues. Trimming pared 1 base from V and 6 bases from J, leaving 4 bases between.